This T cell receptor (beta chain) was identified in a study of T cell responses to AZD1222 COVID-19 vaccine. After removal of 5 bases from V and 2 bases from J, the junction contained 7 bases not matched to a gene. Germline V gives CDR1 MNHEY, CDR2 SVGAGI. CDR3 length equals 15 residues. Data came from immunoSEQ multiplex PCR; TCRdb stores just in-frame clones and leaves some out. The sample includes 180,000 or so clones, approximately 91% seen only once; the top ten take around 1.6%. Overall study findings and caveats: Among AZD1222 vaccinees, only six or seven were seropositive at baseline. Spike-specific TCRs gained breadth and depth after people received two AZD1222 doses. Sampling captured repertoires only after the peak T cell response.

A word on this clone: Its specificity is unknown.

The chain has TRBV6-5 and TRBJ1-2; TRBD1 aligns across 8 bases. This TCR came from an adult in good health. The sample was peripheral blood, taken on day 0 of AZD1222 vaccination. CDR3 residues: CASSPRTGINYGYTF. The CDR3 coding sequence is TGTGCCAGCAGTCCAAGGACAGGGATAAACTATGGCTACACCTTC.